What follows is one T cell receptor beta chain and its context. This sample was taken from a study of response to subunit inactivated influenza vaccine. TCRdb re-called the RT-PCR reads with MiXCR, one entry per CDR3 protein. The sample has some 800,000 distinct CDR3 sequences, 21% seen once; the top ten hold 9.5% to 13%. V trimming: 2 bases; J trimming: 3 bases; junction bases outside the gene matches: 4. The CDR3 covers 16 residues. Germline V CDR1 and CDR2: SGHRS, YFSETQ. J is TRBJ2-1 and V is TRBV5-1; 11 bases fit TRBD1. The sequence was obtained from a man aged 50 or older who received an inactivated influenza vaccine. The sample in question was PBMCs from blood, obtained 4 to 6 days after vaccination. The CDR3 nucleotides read TGCGCCAGCAGCTTCGCAGGGACAGGGGGCTACAATGAGCAGTTCTTC. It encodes CASSFAGTGGYNEQFF.